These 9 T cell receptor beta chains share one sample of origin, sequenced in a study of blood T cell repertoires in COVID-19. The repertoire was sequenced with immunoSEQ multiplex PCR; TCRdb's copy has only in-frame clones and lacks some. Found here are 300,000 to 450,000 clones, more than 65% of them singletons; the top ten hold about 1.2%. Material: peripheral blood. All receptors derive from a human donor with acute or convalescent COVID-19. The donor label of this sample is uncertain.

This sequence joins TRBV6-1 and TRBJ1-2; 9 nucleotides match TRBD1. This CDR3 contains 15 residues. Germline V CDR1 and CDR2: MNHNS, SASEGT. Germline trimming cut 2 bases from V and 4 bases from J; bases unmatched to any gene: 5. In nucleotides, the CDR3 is TGTGCCAGCAGTGAATGGGAGGGACAGGGCTATGGCTACACCTTC. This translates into CASSEWEGQGYGYTF.

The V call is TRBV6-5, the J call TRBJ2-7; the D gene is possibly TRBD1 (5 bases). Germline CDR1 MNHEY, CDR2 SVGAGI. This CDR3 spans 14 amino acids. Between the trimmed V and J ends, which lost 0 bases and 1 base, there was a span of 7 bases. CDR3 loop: CASSYSTASYEQYF. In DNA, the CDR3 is TGTGCCAGCAGTTACTCGACAGCTTCCTACGAGCAGTACTTC.

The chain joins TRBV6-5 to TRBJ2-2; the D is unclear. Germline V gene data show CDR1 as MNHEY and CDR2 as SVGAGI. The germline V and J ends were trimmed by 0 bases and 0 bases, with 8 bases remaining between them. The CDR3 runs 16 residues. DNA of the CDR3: TGTGCCAGCAGTTACTCGCAGAAGACGAACACCGGGGAGCTGTTTTTT. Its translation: CASSYSQKTNTGELFF.

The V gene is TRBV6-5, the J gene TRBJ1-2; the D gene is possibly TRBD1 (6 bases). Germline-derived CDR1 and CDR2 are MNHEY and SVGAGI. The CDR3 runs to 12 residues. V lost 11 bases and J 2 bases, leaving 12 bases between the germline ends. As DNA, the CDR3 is TGTGCCGCCAGAAGGGGGAACTATGGCTACACCTTC. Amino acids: CAARRGNYGYTF.

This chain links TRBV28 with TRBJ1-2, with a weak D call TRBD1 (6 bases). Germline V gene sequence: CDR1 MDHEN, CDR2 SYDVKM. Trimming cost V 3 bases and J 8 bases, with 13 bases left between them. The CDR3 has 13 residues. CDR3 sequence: CASSLGAWVGYTF. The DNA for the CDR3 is TGTGCCAGCAGTTTGGGGGCCTGGGTGGGCTACACCTTC.

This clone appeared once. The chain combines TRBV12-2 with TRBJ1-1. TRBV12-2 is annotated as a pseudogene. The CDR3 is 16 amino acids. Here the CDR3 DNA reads TGTGCAAGTCGCTTAGCGGGTCGGGTTATGAACACTGAAGCTTTCTTT. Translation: CASRLAGRVMNTEAFF.

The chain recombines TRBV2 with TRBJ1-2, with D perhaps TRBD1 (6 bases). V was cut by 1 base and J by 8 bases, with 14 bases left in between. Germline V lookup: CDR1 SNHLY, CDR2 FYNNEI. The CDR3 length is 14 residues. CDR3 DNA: TGTGCCAGCAGTGAAGATGTTCGACAGGAGGGCTACACCTTC. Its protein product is CASSEDVRQEGYTF.

In DNA form, the CDR3 reads TGTGCCAGCAGCTTGAAGGGACTAGCGGACTACGAGCAGTACTTC. As protein: CASSLKGLADYEQYF. J is TRBJ2-7 and V is TRBV5-6; 11 bases line up with TRBD2. There are 15 residues in the CDR3. Trimming removed 1 base from V and 3 bases from J; junction bases left unmatched: 3. Germline CDR1 and CDR2: SGHDT and YYEEEE.

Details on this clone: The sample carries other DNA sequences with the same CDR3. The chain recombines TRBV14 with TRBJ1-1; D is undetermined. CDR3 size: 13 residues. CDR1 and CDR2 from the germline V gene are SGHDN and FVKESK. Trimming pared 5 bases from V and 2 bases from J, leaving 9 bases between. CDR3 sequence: CASSIGGNTEAFF. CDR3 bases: TGTGCCAGCAGCATCGGCGGAAACACTGAAGCTTTCTTT.